The entry that follows covers one T cell receptor beta chain sequence. Its antigen is not identified. The source of the sample is a study of cytotoxic CD8 clonotypes in ibrutinib-treated CLL. Turning to the study itself: The patient breakdown showed under 12 relapsed/refractory and under 16 treatment-naive cases, with approximately 18 IGHV unmutated. A mean of around 270,000 productive templates and approximately 85,000 productive rearrangements was obtained per sample.

Study findings and constraints: At baseline, clonality was higher than in age-matched healthy donors and correlated with CD8+ counts.

Assay: immunoSEQ multiplex PCR; the TCRdb copy retains only in-frame clones and omits some. The table includes over 120,000 clones, over 60% detected once. The germline gives CDR1 SNHLY, CDR2 FYNNEI. This CDR3 is built from 14 residues. Germline trimming cut 8 bases from V and 2 bases from J; bases unmatched to any gene: 3. The clonotype comes from a human donor with chronic lymphocytic leukemia. The rearrangement joins TRBV2 to TRBJ2-1; 10 bases match TRBD2. The source material was PBMCs, sampled after 12 months of ibrutinib treatment. The CDR3 region is CASRLAGAYNEQFF. CDR3 sequence (DNA): TGTGCCAGCCGTCTAGCGGGGGCCTACAATGAGCAGTTCTTC.